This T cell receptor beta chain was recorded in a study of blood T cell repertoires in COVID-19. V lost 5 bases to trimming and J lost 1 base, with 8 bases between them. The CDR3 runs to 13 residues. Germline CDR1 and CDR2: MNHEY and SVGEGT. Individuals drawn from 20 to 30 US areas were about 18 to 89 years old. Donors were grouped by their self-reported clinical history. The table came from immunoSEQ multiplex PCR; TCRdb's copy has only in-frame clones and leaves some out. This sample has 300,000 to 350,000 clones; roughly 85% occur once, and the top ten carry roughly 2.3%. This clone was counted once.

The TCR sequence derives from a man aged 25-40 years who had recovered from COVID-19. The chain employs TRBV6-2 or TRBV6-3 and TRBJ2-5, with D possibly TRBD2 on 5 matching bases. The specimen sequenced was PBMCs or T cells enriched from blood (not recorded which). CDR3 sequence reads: CASSPTIQETQYF. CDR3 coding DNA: TGTGCCAGCAGTCCGACTATCCAAGAGACCCAGTACTTC.